A single sample gave rise to the 20 T cell receptor beta chains below, sequenced in a study of T-cell memory formation after mild COVID-19. TCRdb re-called the 5' RACE reads with MiXCR, one entry per CDR3 protein. The repertoire has some 190,000 distinct CDR3 sequences, 16% of them found once; the top ten carry approximately 2.1%. The material sequenced was PBMCs or a T cell subset sorted from them (not recorded which). The origin of the receptors is an adult woman who had mild COVID-19 (a few samples of this study predate the infection). Cell type and time point are not known.

The J gene is TRBJ1-6, the V gene TRBV6-5; possible D gene TRBD1, 5 bases. Germline V gene lookup returns CDR1 MNHEY and CDR2 SVGAGI. V lost 5 bases and J lost 11, with 19 bases in between. CDR3 length equals 15 residues. CDR3 sequence (DNA): TGTGCCAGCAGTGGTCTCGGGGTTGGGGCGACACCCCTCCACTTT. Its translation: CASSGLGVGATPLHF.

This clonotype was found a few times. The chain links TRBV4-2 to TRBJ2-1, with 12 nucleotides matching TRBD2. There are 20 residues in the CDR3. J was trimmed by 5 bases and V by 2 bases; bases with no gene match: 16. CDR1 and CDR2 from the germline V gene are LGHNA and YNFKEQ. The CDR3 nucleotides read TGTGCCAGCAGCCAATTTGGGACTAGCGGGTCTGCCTTCGCAAACAATGAGCAGTTCTTC. It encodes CASSQFGTSGSAFANNEQFF.

CDR3 sequence: CASSQEGRNEQFF. CDR3 DNA sequence: TGTGCCAGCAGCCAAGAAGGTCGCAATGAGCAGTTCTTC. This sequence joins TRBV3-1 and TRBJ2-1; no reliable D call. The ends were cut back, 0 bases at V and 6 bases at J, with 6 bases in the middle. The germline V gene has CDR1 LGHDT and CDR2 YNNKEL (reference sequence). This CDR3 spans 13 amino acids.

This clonotype was counted between two and nine times. This chain connects TRBV11-3 to TRBJ1-3, with 8 bases lining up with TRBD1. Trimming cost V 5 bases and J 1 base; bases outside gene matches: 7. CDR1 is SGHNT, CDR2 YENEEA, per germline. The CDR3 runs to 16 residues. Here the CDR3 DNA reads TGTGCCAGCAGCGCAGGGGGCCTTAAATCTGGAAACACCATATATTTT. Translation: CASSAGGLKSGNTIYF. The full variable domain, completed using reference TRBV11-3 and TRBJ1-3, is EAGVVQSPRYKIIEKKQPVAFWCNPISGHNTLYWYLQNLGQGPELLIRYENEEAVDDSQLPKDRFSAERLKGVDSTLKIQPAELGDSAVYLCASSAGGLKSGNTIYFGEGSWLTVV.

The chain has TRBV12-3 or TRBV12-4 and TRBJ1-1; tentatively, D is TRBD1 (6 bases). The CDR3 covers 14 residues. Trimming removed 4 bases at V and 7 bases at J, with 16 bases between. The CDR3 coding sequence is TGTGCCAGCAGTTCTGGGGGCGCGGTAGTTGAAGCTTTCTTT. Translation: CASSSGGAVVEAFF.

The chain couples TRBV12-3 or TRBV12-4 to TRBJ2-2; 7 bases are a match to TRBD1. The CDR3 covers 16 residues. V lost 7 bases and J lost 7; bases outside the gene matches: 15. Here the CDR3 reads CASIPGTVISNGELFF. The CDR3 DNA reads TGTGCCAGCATTCCCGGGACAGTAATCAGCAACGGGGAGCTGTTTTTT.

This clonotype has a count of ten or more. The V call is TRBV5-5, the J call TRBJ1-2; 8 nucleotides agree with TRBD1. Per the germline V gene, CDR1 is SGHKS and CDR2 is YYEKEE (reference sequence). This CDR3 comprises 15 residues. J lost 8 bases, V lost 1 base, and 10 bases had no gene match. CDR3 loop: CASSLWPDREEGYTF. The CDR3 nucleotides are TGTGCCAGCAGCTTGTGGCCGGACAGGGAAGAAGGCTACACCTTC.

The J gene is TRBJ2-7, the V gene TRBV10-3; weak D call: TRBD2 (5 bases). Germline V gives CDR1 ENHRY, CDR2 SYGVKD. CDR3 size: 12 residues. V dropped 5 bases and J dropped 0 bases, with 5 bases sitting between them. The CDR3 nucleotides are TGTGCCATCAGTCGGGACTCCTACGAGCAGTACTTC. The encoded protein is CAISRDSYEQYF.

This clonotype came up many times. The rearrangement uses TRBV29-1 and TRBJ2-3, with 9 bases lining up with TRBD2. This CDR3 contains 16 residues. The germline V gene encodes CDR1 SQVTM and CDR2 ANQGSEA. V dropped 6 bases and J dropped 4; count of bases not matched to a gene: 14. This CDR3 reads CSVRNGLAWLADTQYF. The CDR3 DNA sequence: TGCAGCGTCCGAAACGGACTAGCGTGGTTGGCAGATACGCAGTATTTT.

The J gene is TRBJ2-1, the V gene TRBV7-2, with D perhaps TRBD1 (5 bases). The germline V gene encodes CDR1 SGHTA and CDR2 FQGNSA. The CDR3 consists of 14 residues. V gave up 5 bases and J gave up 9 bases, with 17 bases separating them. CDR3 DNA sequence: TGTGCCAGCAGCCCGCAATGGACAACCAGTGAGCAGTTCTTC. Its protein is CASSPQWTTSEQFF.

This chain connects TRBV12-3 or TRBV12-4 to TRBJ2-5; D uncertain. This CDR3 comprises 15 residues. Trimming took off 1 base at V and 1 base at J, with 10 bases between the two ends. The DNA of the CDR3 is TGTGCCAGCAGTTTAGGGAAGTTGGGCCAAGAGACCCAGTACTTC. It encodes CASSLGKLGQETQYF.

This clonotype came up a few times. The chain recombines TRBV3-1 with TRBJ2-5; D remains unclear. Trimming shortened V by 4 bases and J by 2 bases, and 14 bases separated the two germline ends. The CDR3 has 15 amino acids. Germline-derived CDR1 and CDR2 are LGHDT and YNNKEL (reference sequence). CDR3 DNA sequence: TGTGCCAGCAGCCGGACGATCGGGTCACAAGAGACCCAGTACTTC. It codes for CASSRTIGSQETQYF.

This clonotype was recorded only once. The chain has TRBV6-5 and TRBJ2-2; no definite D call. CDR1 and CDR2 (germline): MNHEY, SVGAGI. This CDR3 has 15 amino acids. V was trimmed by 4 bases and J by 1 base, leaving 10 bases between them. CDR3 sequence: CASSSGRKNTGELFF. Here the CDR3 DNA reads TGTGCCAGCAGTTCGGGCAGGAAGAACACCGGGGAGCTGTTTTTT.

The chain employs TRBV14 and TRBJ1-4, with D perhaps TRBD1 (5 bases). V was cut by 5 bases and J by 3 bases, with 16 bases left in between. The CDR3 sequence is 16 residues long. Germline assignment: CDR1 SGHDN and CDR2 FVKESK. In DNA, the CDR3 is TGTGCCAGCAGCGAAAGATTGGGGGTTCCTAATGAAAAACTGTTTTTT. It codes for CASSERLGVPNEKLFF. The full variable domain, rest sourced from reference TRBV14 and TRBJ1-4, is EAGVTQFPSHSVIEKGQTVTLRCDPISGHDNLYWYRRVMGKEIKFLLHFVKESKQDESGMPNNRFLAERTGGTYSTLKVQPAELEDSGVYFCASSERLGVPNEKLFFGSGTQLSVL.

This clonotype has a handful of counts. The V gene is TRBV2, the J gene TRBJ2-3, with 14 bases fitting TRBD2. The CDR3 is 15 amino acids. V lost 10 bases, J lost 5 bases, and 8 bases stayed unmatched. In germline, CDR1 is SNHLY, CDR2 FYNNEI. CDR3 nucleotide sequence: TGTGCCACCACACCGGGACTAGCGGGAGTAGATACGCAGTATTTT. Amino acid sequence: CATTPGLAGVDTQYF.

This clonotype showed up just a few times. The chain joins TRBV2 to TRBJ1-4; D gene unclear. V gave up 3 bases and J gave up 7 bases, with 9 bases separating them. Germline V gene data show CDR1 as SNHLY and CDR2 as FYNNEI. The CDR3 extends over 13 amino acids. For the CDR3, the DNA is TGTGCCAGCAGTGACTGGACCGGTGAAAAACTGTTTTTT. Its translation is CASSDWTGEKLFF.

V and J are TRBV7-2 and TRBJ1-1; 7 positions agree with TRBD1. Germline trimming cut 5 bases from V and 2 bases from J; bases unmatched to any gene: 11. CDR1 and CDR2 (germline): SGHTA, FQGNSA. The CDR3 extends over 16 amino acids. The CDR3 is CASSPRDRSSNTEAFF. CDR3 sequence (DNA): TGTGCCAGCAGCCCGAGGGACAGATCATCTAACACTGAAGCTTTCTTT.

The CDR3 coding sequence is TGCAGTGCTTCTCAGAGGGGATTCGGGGAGCTGTTTTTT. The encoded protein is CSASQRGFGELFF. The chain is built from TRBV20-1 and TRBJ2-2; D may be TRBD1 or TRBD2 (5 bases each). The germline V gene has CDR1 DFQATT and CDR2 SNEGSKA (reference sequence). Trimming took off 5 bases at V and 7 bases at J, with 14 bases between the two ends. The CDR3 spans 13 residues.

The V gene is TRBV6-1, the J gene TRBJ1-1; unclear D gene. Germline V gene data show CDR1 as MNHNS and CDR2 as SASEGT. The CDR3 totals 10 residues. V dropped 11 bases and J dropped 8 bases, with 12 bases sitting between them. Here the CDR3 DNA reads TGTGCCGCCACTTTATACGAAGCTTTCTTT. Its translation: CAATLYEAFF.

V gene TRBV7-2 combines with J gene TRBJ2-1, with a weak D call TRBD1 (5 bases). This CDR3 has 15 residues. CDR1 and CDR2 from the germline V gene are SGHTA and FQGNSA. The V and J ends lost 1 base and 7 bases respectively, with 14 bases between them. CDR3 amino acids: CASSLEFVGPNEQFF. DNA of the CDR3: TGTGCCAGCAGCTTAGAGTTCGTGGGGCCGAATGAGCAGTTCTTC.